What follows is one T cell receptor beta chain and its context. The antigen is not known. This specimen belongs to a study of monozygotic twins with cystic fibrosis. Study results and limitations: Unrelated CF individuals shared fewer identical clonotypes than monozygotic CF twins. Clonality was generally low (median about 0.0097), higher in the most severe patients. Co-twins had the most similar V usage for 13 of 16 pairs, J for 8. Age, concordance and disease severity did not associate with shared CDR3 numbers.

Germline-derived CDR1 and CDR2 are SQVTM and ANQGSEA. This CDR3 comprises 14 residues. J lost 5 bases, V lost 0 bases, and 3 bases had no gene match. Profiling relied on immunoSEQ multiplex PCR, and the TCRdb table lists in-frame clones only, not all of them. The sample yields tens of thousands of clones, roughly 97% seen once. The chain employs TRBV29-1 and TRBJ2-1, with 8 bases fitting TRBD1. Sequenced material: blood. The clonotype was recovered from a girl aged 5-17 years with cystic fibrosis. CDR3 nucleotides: TGCAGCGTTGAAGACGGGACAGGTAACAATGAGCAGTTCTTC. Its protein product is CSVEDGTGNNEQFF.